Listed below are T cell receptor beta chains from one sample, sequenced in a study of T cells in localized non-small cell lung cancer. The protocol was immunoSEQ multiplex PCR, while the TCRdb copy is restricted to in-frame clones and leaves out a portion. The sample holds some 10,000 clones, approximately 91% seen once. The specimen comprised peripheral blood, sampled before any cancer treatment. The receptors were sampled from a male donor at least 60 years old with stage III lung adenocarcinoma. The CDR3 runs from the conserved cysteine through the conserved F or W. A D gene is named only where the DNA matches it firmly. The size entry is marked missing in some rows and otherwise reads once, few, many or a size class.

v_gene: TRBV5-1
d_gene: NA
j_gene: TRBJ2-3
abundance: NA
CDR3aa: CASSLGDGLGTDTQYF
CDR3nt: TGCGCCAGCAGCTTGGGGGACGGGCTGGGCACAGATACGCAGTATTTT

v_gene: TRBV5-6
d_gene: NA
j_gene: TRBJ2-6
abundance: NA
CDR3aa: CASSLVAGAFSGANVLTF
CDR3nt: TGTGCCAGCAGCTTGGTTGCAGGAGCATTCTCTGGGGCCAACGTCCTGACTTTC

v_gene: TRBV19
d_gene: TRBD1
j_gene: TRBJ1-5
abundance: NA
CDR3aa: CATQGARGNQPQHF
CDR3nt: TGTGCCACCCAGGGGGCACGAGGCAATCAGCCCCAGCATTTT

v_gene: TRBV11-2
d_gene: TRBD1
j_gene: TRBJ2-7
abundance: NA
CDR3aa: CASSSGTGYEQYF
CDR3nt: TGTGCCAGCAGCTCCGGGACAGGCTACGAGCAGTACTTC

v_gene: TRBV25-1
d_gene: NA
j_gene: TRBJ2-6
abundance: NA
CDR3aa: CASSEGGSGANVLTF
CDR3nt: TGTGCCAGCAGTGAAGGGGGGTCTGGGGCCAACGTCCTGACTTTC

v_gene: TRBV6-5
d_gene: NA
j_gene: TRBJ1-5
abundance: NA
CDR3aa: CASSYSLNQPQHF
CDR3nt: TGTGCCAGCAGTTACTCGTTAAATCAGCCCCAGCATTTT

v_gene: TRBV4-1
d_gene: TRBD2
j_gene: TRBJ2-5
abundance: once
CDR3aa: CASSQGLAVSRETQYF
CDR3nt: TGCGCCAGCAGCCAAGGGCTAGCGGTATCGCGGGAGACCCAGTACTTC

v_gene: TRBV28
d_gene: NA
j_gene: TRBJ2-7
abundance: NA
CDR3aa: CASSLLARDEQYF
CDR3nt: TGTGCCAGCAGTTTATTGGCCAGGGACGAGCAGTACTTC

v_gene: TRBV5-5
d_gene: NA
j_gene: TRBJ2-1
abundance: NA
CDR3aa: CASSLAGVNEQFF
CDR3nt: TGTGCCAGCAGCTTGGCCGGGGTCAATGAGCAGTTCTTC

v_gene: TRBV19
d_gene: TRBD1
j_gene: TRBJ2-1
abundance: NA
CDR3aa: CASSKTGTVNNEQFF
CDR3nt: TGTGCCAGTAGTAAGACCGGGACAGTTAACAATGAGCAGTTCTTC

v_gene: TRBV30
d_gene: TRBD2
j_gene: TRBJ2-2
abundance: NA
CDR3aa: CAWASGVNTGELFF
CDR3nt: TGTGCCTGGGCCAGCGGGGTGAACACCGGGGAGCTGTTTTTT

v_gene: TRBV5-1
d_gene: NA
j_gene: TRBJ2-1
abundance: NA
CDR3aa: CASSFPGQINEQFF
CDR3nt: TGCGCCAGCAGCTTCCCGGGACAAATCAATGAGCAGTTCTTC

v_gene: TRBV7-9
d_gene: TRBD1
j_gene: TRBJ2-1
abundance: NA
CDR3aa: CAGGQFNEQFF
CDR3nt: TGTGCCGGGGGACAGTTTAATGAGCAGTTCTTC

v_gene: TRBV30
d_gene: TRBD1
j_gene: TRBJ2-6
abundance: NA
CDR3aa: CAWMPRTGGVGANVLTF
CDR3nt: TGTGCCTGGATGCCCCGGACAGGGGGCGTTGGGGCCAACGTCCTGACTTTC

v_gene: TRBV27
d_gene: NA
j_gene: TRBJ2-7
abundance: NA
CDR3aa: CASSGDFLLSFYEQYF
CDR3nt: TGTGCCAGCAGTGGGGACTTCCTACTATCTTTCTACGAGCAGTACTTC

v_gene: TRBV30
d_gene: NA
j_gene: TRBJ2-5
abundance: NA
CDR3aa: CAWSVKETQYF
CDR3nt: TGTGCCTGGAGTGTAAAGGAGACCCAGTACTTC

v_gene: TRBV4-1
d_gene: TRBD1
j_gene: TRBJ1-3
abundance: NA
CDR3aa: CASKQGLAGNTIYF
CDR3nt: TGCGCCAGTAAACAGGGGTTAGCTGGAAACACCATATATTTT

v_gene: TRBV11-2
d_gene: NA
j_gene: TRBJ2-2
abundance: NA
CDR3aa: CASSLTAGTGELFF
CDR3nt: TGTGCCAGCAGCTTGACAGCGGGCACCGGGGAGCTGTTTTTT

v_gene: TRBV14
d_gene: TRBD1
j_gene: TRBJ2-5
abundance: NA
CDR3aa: CASSQTTGAGGETQYF
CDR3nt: TGTGCCAGCAGCCAAACGACAGGGGCCGGGGGAGAGACCCAGTACTTC

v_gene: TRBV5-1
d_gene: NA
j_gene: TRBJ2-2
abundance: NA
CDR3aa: CASRRLQNTGELFF
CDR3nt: TGCGCCAGCAGGAGACTACAGAACACCGGGGAGCTGTTTTTT

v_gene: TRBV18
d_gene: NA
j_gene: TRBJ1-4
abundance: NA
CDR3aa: CASSPPYQGWDNEKLFF
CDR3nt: TGTGCCAGCTCACCGCCTTATCAGGGGTGGGATAATGAAAAACTGTTTTTT

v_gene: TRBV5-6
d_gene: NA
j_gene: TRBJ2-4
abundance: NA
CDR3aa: CASSLVGQHKHSQYF
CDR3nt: TGTGCCAGCAGCTTGGTGGGACAACACAAACATTCTCAGTACTTC

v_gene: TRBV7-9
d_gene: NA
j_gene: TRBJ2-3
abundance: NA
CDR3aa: CASGGVRRRDTQYF
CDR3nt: TGTGCCAGCGGGGGTGTTCGGAGGCGCGATACGCAGTATTTT

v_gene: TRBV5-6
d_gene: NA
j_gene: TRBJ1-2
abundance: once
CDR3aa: CASSLGVGGYTF
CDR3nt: TGTGCCAGCAGCTTGGGGGTTGGCGGCTACACCTTC

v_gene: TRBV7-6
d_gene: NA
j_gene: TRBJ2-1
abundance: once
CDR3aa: CASSSNWNNEQFF
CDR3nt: TGTGCCAGCAGCTCCAACTGGAACAATGAGCAGTTCTTC

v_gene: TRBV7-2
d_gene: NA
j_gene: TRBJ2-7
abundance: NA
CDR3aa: CASSLEGRGAYEQYF
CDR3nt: TGTGCCAGCAGCTTAGAGGGCAGGGGGGCCTACGAGCAGTACTTC

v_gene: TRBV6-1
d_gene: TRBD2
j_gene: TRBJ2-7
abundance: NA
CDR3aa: CASSEMGGGWSYEQYF
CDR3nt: TGTGCCAGCAGTGAAATGGGGGGGGGTTGGTCCTACGAGCAGTACTTC

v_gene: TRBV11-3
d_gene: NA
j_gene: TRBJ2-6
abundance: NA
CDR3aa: CASSSGLGTPFSGANVLTF
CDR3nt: TGTGCCAGCAGCTCCGGACTTGGGACACCTTTCTCTGGGGCCAACGTCCTGACTTTC

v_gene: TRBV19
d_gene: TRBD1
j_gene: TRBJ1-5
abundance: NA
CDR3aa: CASSRDRANNQPQHF
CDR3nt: TGTGCCAGTAGCAGGGACAGGGCAAACAATCAGCCCCAGCATTTT

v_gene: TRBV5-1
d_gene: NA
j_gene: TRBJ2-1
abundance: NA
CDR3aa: CASSPEERIYNEQFF
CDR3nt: TGCGCCAGCAGCCCCGAAGAAAGAATCTACAATGAGCAGTTCTTC

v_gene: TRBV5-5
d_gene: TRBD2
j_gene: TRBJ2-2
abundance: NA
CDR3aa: CASSLVPLAGGVANTGELFF
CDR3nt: TGTGCCAGCAGCTTGGTCCCCCTAGCGGGAGGGGTCGCGAACACCGGGGAGCTGTTTTTT

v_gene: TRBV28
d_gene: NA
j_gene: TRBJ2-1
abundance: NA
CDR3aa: CAIQAGSTYNEQFF
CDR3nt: TGTGCCATACAGGCGGGCTCCACCTACAATGAGCAGTTCTTC

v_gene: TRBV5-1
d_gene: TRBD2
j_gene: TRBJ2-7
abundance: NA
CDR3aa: CASSLDTSGGYEQYF
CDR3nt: TGCGCCAGCAGCTTGGATACTAGCGGCGGCTACGAGCAGTACTTC

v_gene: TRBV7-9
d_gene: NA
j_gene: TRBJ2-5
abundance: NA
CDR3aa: CASSSGGKETQYF
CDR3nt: TGTGCCAGCAGCTCCGGCGGGAAAGAGACCCAGTACTTC

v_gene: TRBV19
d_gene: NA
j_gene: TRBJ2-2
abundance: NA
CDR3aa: CASSILRRMDTGELFF
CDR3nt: TGTGCCAGTAGTATTCTAAGGAGGATGGACACCGGGGAGCTGTTTTTT

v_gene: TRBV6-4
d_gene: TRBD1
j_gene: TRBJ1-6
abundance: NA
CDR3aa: CASSADRGESPLHF
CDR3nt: TGTGCCAGCAGCGCCGACAGGGGCGAATCACCCCTCCACTTT

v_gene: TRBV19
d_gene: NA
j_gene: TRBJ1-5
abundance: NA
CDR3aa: CASSIERAGQPQHF
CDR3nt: TGTGCCAGTAGTATCGAAAGGGCGGGTCAGCCCCAGCATTTT

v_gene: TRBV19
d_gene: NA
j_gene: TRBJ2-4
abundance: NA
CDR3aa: CASSIRAWDGNIQYF
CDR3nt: TGTGCCAGTAGTATACGGGCCTGGGATGGGAACATTCAGTACTTC

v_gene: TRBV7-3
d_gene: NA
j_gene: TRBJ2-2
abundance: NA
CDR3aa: CASSQQGGTGELFF
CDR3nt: TGTGCCAGCAGCCAGCAGGGTGGAACCGGGGAGCTGTTTTTT

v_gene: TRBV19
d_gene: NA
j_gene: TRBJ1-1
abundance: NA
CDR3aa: CASKRPGAGNTEAFF
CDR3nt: TGTGCCAGTAAAAGACCGGGGGCGGGAAACACTGAAGCTTTCTTT

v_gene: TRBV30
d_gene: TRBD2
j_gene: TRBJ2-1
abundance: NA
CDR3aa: CAWNGLAAYNEQFF
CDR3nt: TGTGCCTGGAACGGACTAGCGGCTTACAATGAGCAGTTCTTC

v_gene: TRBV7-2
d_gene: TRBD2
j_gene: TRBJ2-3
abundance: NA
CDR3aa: CASSFSSGSTDTQYF
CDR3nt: TGTGCCAGCAGCTTTTCTAGCGGGAGCACAGATACGCAGTATTTT

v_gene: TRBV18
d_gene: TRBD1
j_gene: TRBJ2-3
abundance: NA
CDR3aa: CASSPGTGVRDTQYF
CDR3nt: TGTGCCAGCTCCCCCGGGACAGGGGTTAGAGATACGCAGTATTTT

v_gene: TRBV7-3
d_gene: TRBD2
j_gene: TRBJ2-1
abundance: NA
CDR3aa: CASSLGLAGKGEQFF
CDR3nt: TGTGCCAGCAGCTTAGGACTAGCAGGAAAGGGTGAGCAGTTCTTC

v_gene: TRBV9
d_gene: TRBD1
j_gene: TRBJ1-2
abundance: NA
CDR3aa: CASSSGTGKNYGYTF
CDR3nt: TGTGCCAGCAGCTCCGGGACAGGAAAGAACTATGGCTACACCTTC

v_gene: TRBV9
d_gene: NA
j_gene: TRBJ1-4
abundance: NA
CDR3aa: CASSAGGSTNEKLFF
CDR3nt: TGTGCCAGCAGCGCTGGGGGGTCCACTAATGAAAAACTGTTTTTT

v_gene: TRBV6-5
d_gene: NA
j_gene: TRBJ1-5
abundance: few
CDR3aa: CASSPGRRNQPQHF
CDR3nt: TGTGCCAGCAGTCCGGGACGGCGAAATCAGCCCCAGCATTTT

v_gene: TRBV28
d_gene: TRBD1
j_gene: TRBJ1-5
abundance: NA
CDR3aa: CASSDPTGNLGQPQHF
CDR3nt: TGTGCCAGCAGTGATCCGACAGGGAATCTCGGACAGCCCCAGCATTTT

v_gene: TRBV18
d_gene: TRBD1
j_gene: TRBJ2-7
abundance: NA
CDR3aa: CASSLLDRDRGGEQYF
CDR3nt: TGTGCCAGCTCACTATTAGATAGGGACAGGGGTGGCGAGCAGTACTTC